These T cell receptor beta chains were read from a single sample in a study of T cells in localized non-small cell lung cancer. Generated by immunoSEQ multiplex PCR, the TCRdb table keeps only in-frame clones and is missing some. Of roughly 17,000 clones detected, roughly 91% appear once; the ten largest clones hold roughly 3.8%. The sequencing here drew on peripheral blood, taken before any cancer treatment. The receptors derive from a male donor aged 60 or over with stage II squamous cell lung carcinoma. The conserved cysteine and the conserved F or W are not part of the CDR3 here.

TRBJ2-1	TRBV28	ASSSGASGLNEQF
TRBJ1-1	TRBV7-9	ASSYAGGADTEAF
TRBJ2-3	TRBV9	ASSVGPSGSTDTQY
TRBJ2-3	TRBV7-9	ASSLPGGTDTQY
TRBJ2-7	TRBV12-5	ASGLVKVREGHEQY
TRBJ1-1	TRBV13	ASSLNRGEAF
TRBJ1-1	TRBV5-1	ASSLYGTGTLNTEAF
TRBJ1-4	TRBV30	AWSVREKLF
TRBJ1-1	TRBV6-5	ASSYSEYTEAF
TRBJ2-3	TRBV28	ASRKSTDTQY
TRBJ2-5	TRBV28	ASSKGGSQETQY
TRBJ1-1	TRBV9	ASSEGYTVNTEAF
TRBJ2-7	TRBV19	ASSLKGLAGEWYEQY
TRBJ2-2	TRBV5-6	ASSLMTGELF
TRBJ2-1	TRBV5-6	ASSMGQVYYNEQF
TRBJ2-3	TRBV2	ASRGNSDRAYTQY
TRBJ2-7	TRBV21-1	ASSREGRAESYEQY
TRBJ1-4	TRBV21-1	ASSRGQGTTNEKLF
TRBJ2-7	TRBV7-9	ASSTDMLGEQY
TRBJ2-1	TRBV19	ASSKGLAAYNEQF
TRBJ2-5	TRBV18	ASSPQETQY
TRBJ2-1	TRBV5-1	ASSLVSGSNEQF
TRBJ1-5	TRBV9	ASSEGPGGPQH
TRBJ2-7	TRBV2	ASSVGLAVTPYEQY